This is a list of T cell receptor beta chains from one sample in a study of blood T cells in healthy people across ages. TCRdb used MiXCR to reprocess the 5' RACE reads, holding one entry per CDR3 protein. The table has 650,000 to 700,000 distinct CDR3 sequences, about 32% seen once. Sequenced material: blood. Every receptor here comes from an elderly woman in good health. The CDR3 runs from the conserved cysteine through the conserved F or W. A D gene is named only where the DNA matches it firmly. Clone size appears in some rows only: once, few, many, or a class for an expanded clone.

V gene,D gene,clone size,J gene,CDR3 protein,CDR3 DNA
TRBV19,TRBD2,few,TRBJ2-1,CASSSGGLGEQFF,TGTGCCAGTAGTAGCGGGGGGCTTGGTGAGCAGTTCTTC
TRBV5-1,TRBD2,-,TRBJ2-1,CASSLRTSEGEQFF,TGCGCCAGCAGCTTGCGAACTAGCGAAGGTGAGCAGTTCTTC
TRBV6-1,-,-,TRBJ1-2,CASSERLPGGGYTF,TGTGCCAGCAGTGAACGGCTACCGGGTGGCGGCTACACCTTC
TRBV10-3,TRBD1,many,TRBJ2-7,CAIGRTGRSYEQYF,TGTGCCATCGGACGGACAGGGCGCTCCTACGAGCAGTACTTC
TRBV4-2,-,few,TRBJ2-2,CASSQDVAIGELFF,TGTGCCAGCAGCCAAGATGTTGCAATCGGGGAGCTGTTTTTT
TRBV15,-,many,TRBJ1-2,CATSIEGTYGGYTF,TGTGCCACCAGCATCGAGGGCACCTATGGTGGCTACACCTTC
TRBV7-9,TRBD2,-,TRBJ2-2,CASSFAIGGTSGTGELFF,TGTGCCAGCAGCTTCGCGATTGGGGGGACTAGCGGGACCGGGGAGCTGTTTTTT
TRBV20-1,-,-,TRBJ2-7,CSASPSAGAYEQYF,TGCAGTGCTAGCCCCAGCGCAGGGGCCTACGAGCAGTACTTC
TRBV7-2,-,many,TRBJ2-7,CASSFGTGINEQYF,TGTGCCAGCAGCTTTGGTACAGGGATCAACGAGCAGTACTTC
TRBV5-1,-,once,TRBJ2-3,CASRSGPSPTDTQYF,TGCGCCAGCAGGTCCGGCCCCTCCCCGACAGATACGCAGTATTTT
TRBV12-3/TRBV12-4,-,many,TRBJ1-2,CASSSGHPPHTF,TGTGCCAGCAGCTCGGGACACCCCCCCCACACCTTC
TRBV5-6,-,-,TRBJ1-2,CASSAPGRRNYGYTF,TGTGCCAGCAGCGCCCCGGGACGGCGAAACTATGGCTACACCTTC
TRBV9,-,-,TRBJ2-1,CASSPLGSLYNEQFF,TGTGCCAGCAGCCCCCTCGGCTCCTTATACAATGAGCAGTTCTTC
TRBV5-1,TRBD1,many,TRBJ1-2,CASSLETGGSGGYTF,TGCGCCAGCAGCTTGGAGACAGGGGGAAGTGGTGGCTACACCTTC
TRBV7-2,TRBD2,many,TRBJ2-1,CASSSSTIAGGPSPNEQFF,TGTGCCAGCAGCTCCTCTACTATAGCGGGGGGGCCCTCTCCCAATGAGCAGTTCTTC
TRBV10-3,TRBD1,many,TRBJ2-7,CAISDDRDRIPYEQYF,TGTGCCATCAGTGATGACCGGGACAGGATCCCCTACGAGCAGTACTTC
TRBV5-5,-,few,TRBJ1-1,CASSPGGGLGTEAFF,TGTGCCAGCAGCCCCGGGGGGGGGCTGGGCACTGAAGCTTTCTTT
TRBV10-3,TRBD1,many,TRBJ1-5,CAISEGTGDQPQHF,TGTGCCATCAGTGAGGGGACAGGGGATCAGCCCCAGCATTTT
TRBV20-1,-,-,TRBJ1-5,CSARTWGGNQPQHF,TGCAGTGCTCGTACGTGGGGTGGCAATCAGCCCCAGCATTTT
TRBV12-3/TRBV12-4,-,many,TRBJ2-3,CASSLAPASRDTQYF,TGTGCCAGCAGTTTAGCGCCAGCTTCGAGAGATACGCAGTATTTT
TRBV29-1,-,many,TRBJ1-2,CSVKVQNYGYTF,TGCAGCGTTAAGGTACAGAACTATGGCTACACCTTC
TRBV5-5,TRBD1,-,TRBJ2-5,CASSRRDRGFDETRYF,TGTGCCAGCAGCCGCCGGGACAGGGGGTTCGACGAGACCCGGTACTTC
TRBV30,TRBD1,few,TRBJ2-7,CAWSSDRGFNEQYF,TGTGCCTGGAGTTCGGACAGGGGGTTTAACGAGCAGTACTTC
TRBV12-3/TRBV12-4,-,-,TRBJ2-7,CASRDSFSCEQYF,TGTGCCAGCCGAGACAGTTTCTCCTGCGAGCAGTACTTC
TRBV19,TRBD1,-,TRBJ2-2,CASSRQGSGELFF,TGTGCCAGTAGTAGACAGGGTTCCGGGGAGCTGTTTTTT
TRBV7-3,-,many,TRBJ2-3,CASSLSPVDTQYF,TGTGCCAGCAGCTTAAGCCCGGTAGATACGCAGTATTTT
TRBV27,-,-,TRBJ1-3,CASSLFGGLTSGNTIYF,TGTGCCAGCAGTTTATTTGGGGGGCTAACCTCTGGAAACACCATATATTTT
TRBV27,-,many,TRBJ2-6,CASSSGYGANVLTF,TGTGCCAGCAGTTCCGGGTACGGGGCCAACGTCCTGACTTTC
TRBV24-1,TRBD2,many,TRBJ2-1,CATSGLARNEQFF,TGTGCCACCTCAGGACTAGCCCGCAATGAGCAGTTCTTC
TRBV12-3/TRBV12-4,TRBD1,many,TRBJ1-4,CASSLNRAGGEEKLFF,TGTGCCAGCAGTTTAAATCGGGCAGGGGGGGAGGAAAAACTGTTTTTT
TRBV9,TRBD1,many,TRBJ2-7,CASSPNRGEQYF,TGTGCCAGCAGCCCCAACAGGGGCGAGCAGTACTTC
TRBV20-1,-,few,TRBJ2-1,CSARPGWDNEQFF,TGCAGTGCTAGGCCCGGTTGGGACAATGAGCAGTTCTTC
TRBV7-9,TRBD1,many,TRBJ2-7,CASSPGQGARSYEQYF,TGTGCCAGCAGCCCCGGACAGGGGGCAAGGTCCTACGAGCAGTACTTC
TRBV7-2,-,-,TRBJ1-5,CASSWTNNQPQHF,TGTGCCAGCAGCTGGACAAACAATCAGCCCCAGCATTTT
TRBV6-2/TRBV6-3,TRBD2,many,TRBJ2-3,CASSYIGGGTQYF,TGTGCCAGCAGTTACATCGGCGGGGGTACGCAGTATTTT
TRBV2,-,few,TRBJ2-4,CASSEALHLAKNIQYF,TGTGCCAGCAGTGAAGCGCTTCACCTAGCCAAAAACATTCAGTACTTC
TRBV5-1,-,many,TRBJ2-3,CASSLGDTQYF,TGTGCCAGCAGCTTAGGGGATACGCAGTATTTT
TRBV7-9,-,many,TRBJ1-2,CASSLAPDFYGYTF,TGTGCCAGCAGCTTAGCCCCGGACTTCTATGGCTACACCTTC
TRBV5-1,TRBD2,many,TRBJ2-5,CASSFSGDEQETQYF,TGCGCCAGCAGCTTTAGCGGGGACGAACAAGAGACCCAGTACTTC
TRBV10-2,TRBD1,many,TRBJ2-7,CASQGQGSYEQYF,TGCGCCAGCCAAGGACAGGGATCGTACGAGCAGTACTTC
TRBV27,TRBD1,-,TRBJ2-7,CASSSGTGGNEQYF,TGTGCCAGCAGTTCCGGGACAGGGGGGAACGAGCAGTACTTC
TRBV5-6,TRBD1,-,TRBJ1-2,CATKRDRGGYGYTF,TGTGCCACCAAAAGGGACAGGGGAGGGTATGGCTACACCTTC